This T cell receptor beta chain was found in a study of T cell repertoires in cytomegalovirus infection. Study-level background: Public TCR beta signatures indicated both CMV infection and matching HLA type. Findings and caveats of the study: Summed public TCR beta family frequency identified CMV carriers bearing the relevant HLA. Within the response measured ex vivo, HLA-C-restricted CMV-specific TCR beta clonotypes were dominant.

TCRdb itself ran the reads through MiXCR, one entry per CDR3 protein. Counted here are around 130,000 distinct CDR3 sequences, under 30% occurring once; the ten biggest clones make up 34%. This clonotype was counted only a few times. What it binds is not known. The length of the CDR3 is 16 residues. CDR1 is SGHVS and CDR2 is FNYEAQ in the germline V gene. Unmatched junction bases numbered 16, after V lost 5 bases and J lost 7 bases. This sequence originates from a human donor in good health (CMV status not recorded). Some clones in this sample may be carry-over from other donors' samples. Input material: PBMCs, sequenced either directly or after in vitro stimulation (not recorded which). The rearrangement joins TRBV7-6 to TRBJ2-7; TRBD2 agrees at 8 bases. The CDR3 nucleotides read TGTGCCAGCAGCCCCCCTCTGGGTAGCGGGATTGGGGAGCAGTACTTC. Its protein is CASSPPLGSGIGEQYF.